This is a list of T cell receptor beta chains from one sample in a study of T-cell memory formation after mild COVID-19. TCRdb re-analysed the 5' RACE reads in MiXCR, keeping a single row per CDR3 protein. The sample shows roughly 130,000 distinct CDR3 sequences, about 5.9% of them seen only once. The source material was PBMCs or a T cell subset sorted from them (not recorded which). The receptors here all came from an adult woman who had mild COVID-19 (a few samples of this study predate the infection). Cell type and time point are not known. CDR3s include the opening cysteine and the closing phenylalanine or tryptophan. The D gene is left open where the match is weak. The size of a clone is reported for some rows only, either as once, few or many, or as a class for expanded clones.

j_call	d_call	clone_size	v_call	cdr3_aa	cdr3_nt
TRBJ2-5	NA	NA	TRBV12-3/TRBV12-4	CASRFSGSQETQYF	TGTGCCAGCAGGTTCTCGGGGAGCCAGGAGACCCAGTACTTC
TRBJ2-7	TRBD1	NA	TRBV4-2	CARGPGGAGSYEQYF	TGTGCCAGGGGTCCAGGGGGCGCAGGCTCCTACGAGCAGTACTTC
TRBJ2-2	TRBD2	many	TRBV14	CASGLAGVSRVTGELFF	TGTGCCAGCGGACTAGCGGGGGTCAGTCGCGTCACCGGGGAGCTGTTTTTT
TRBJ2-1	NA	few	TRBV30	CAWSLPGVRYNEQFF	TGTGCCTGGAGTCTGCCGGGGGTGAGGTACAATGAGCAGTTCTTC
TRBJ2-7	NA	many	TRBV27	CASSTSGSSYEQYF	TGTGCCAGCAGTACTTCAGGGAGCTCCTACGAGCAGTACTTC
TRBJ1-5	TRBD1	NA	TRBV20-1	CSARDYDRVDQPQHF	TGCAGTGCTAGAGACTATGACAGGGTGGATCAGCCCCAGCATTTT
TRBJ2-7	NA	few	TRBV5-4	CASSLQSLPYEQYF	TGTGCCAGCAGCTTGCAGTCTCTACCCTACGAGCAGTACTTC
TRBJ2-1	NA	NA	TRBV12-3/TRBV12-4	CASSLEVYEQFF	TGTGCCAGCAGTTTAGAAGTATATGAGCAGTTCTTC
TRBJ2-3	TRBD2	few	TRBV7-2	CASSAAGTSTDTQYF	TGTGCCAGCAGCGCAGCGGGGACTAGCACAGATACGCAGTATTTT
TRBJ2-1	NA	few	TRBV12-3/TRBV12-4	CASSLRSTDNEQFF	TGTGCCAGCAGTTTACGTAGCACCGACAATGAGCAGTTCTTC
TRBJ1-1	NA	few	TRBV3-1	CASSSLGRTEAFF	TGTGCCAGCAGCTCACTAGGGAGGACTGAAGCTTTCTTT
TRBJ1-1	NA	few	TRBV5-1	CASSLVVDTEAFF	TGCGCCAGCAGCTTGGTCGTCGACACTGAAGCTTTCTTT
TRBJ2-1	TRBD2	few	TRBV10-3	CAISAGTSGTNEQFF	TGTGCCATCAGTGCCGGGACTAGCGGGACGAATGAGCAGTTCTTC
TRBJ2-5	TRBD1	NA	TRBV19	CASRNRGQETQYF	TGTGCCAGTAGAAACAGGGGGCAAGAGACCCAGTACTTC
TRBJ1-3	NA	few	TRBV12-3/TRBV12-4	CASSRGLVRGSGNTIYF	TGTGCCAGCAGTCGCGGGCTGGTACGGGGCTCTGGAAACACCATATATTTT
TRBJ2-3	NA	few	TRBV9	CASSVSSASTDTQYF	TGTGCCAGCAGCGTTTCCAGCGCCAGCACAGATACGCAGTATTTT
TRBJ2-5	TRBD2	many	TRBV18	CASSQGLQTSGSSETQYF	TGTGCCAGCTCCCAAGGCCTACAGACTAGCGGGTCTTCTGAGACCCAGTACTTC
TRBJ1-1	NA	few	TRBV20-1	CSALGESAKTEAFF	TGCAGTGCTCTCGGGGAATCGGCGAAGACTGAAGCTTTCTTT
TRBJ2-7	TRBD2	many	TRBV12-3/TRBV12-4	CASRPPSGLYEQYF	TGTGCCAGCAGACCCCCTAGCGGGCTCTACGAGCAGTACTTC
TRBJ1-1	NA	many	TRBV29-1	CSVEEGGRYNTEAFF	TGCAGCGTTGAAGAAGGAGGCAGATACAACACTGAAGCTTTCTTT
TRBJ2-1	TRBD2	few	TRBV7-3	CASSWTSGVYNEQFF	TGTGCCAGCAGCTGGACTAGCGGGGTGTACAATGAGCAGTTCTTC
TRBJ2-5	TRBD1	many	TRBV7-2	CASSSQGEVGKTQYF	TGTGCCAGCAGCTCACAGGGGGAGGTCGGGAAGACCCAGTACTTC
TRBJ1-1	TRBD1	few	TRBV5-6	CASSSSGGNTEAFF	TGTGCCAGCAGCTCCTCAGGGGGCAACACTGAAGCTTTCTTT
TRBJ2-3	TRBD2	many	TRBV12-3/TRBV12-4	CASSPRGTSGTDTQYF	TGTGCCAGCAGTCCGCGTGGGACTAGCGGCACAGATACGCAGTATTTT
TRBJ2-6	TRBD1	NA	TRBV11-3	CASSRDSNSGANVLTF	TGTGCCAGCAGCCGGGACAGCAACTCTGGGGCCAACGTCCTGACTTTC
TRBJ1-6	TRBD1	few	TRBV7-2	CASTRTGPYNSPLHF	TGTGCCAGCACCAGGACAGGGCCCTATAATTCACCCCTCCACTTT
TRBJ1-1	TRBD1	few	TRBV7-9	CASSSRPGQRINTEAFF	TGTGCCAGCAGCTCCCGCCCGGGACAGCGAATTAACACTGAAGCTTTCTTT
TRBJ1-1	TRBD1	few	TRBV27	CASSYRGPNTEAFF	TGTGCCAGCAGCTACAGGGGACCGAACACTGAAGCTTTCTTT
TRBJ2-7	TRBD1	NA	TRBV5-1	CASSFGQGSEQYF	TGCGCCAGCAGCTTTGGACAGGGCAGCGAGCAGTACTTC